This T cell receptor beta chain was obtained from a study of PD-L1 blockade in urothelial cancer. Study-wide context: Beginning at some point between 2014 and 2015, patients received atezolizumab, given as 1,200 mg intravenously every 3 weeks.

Added to each PCR by spiking were synthetic TCR analog templates. Libraries were prepared by immunoSEQ multiplex PCR; TCRdb keeps only in-frame clonotypes and omits some of them. This table holds approximately 83,000 clones, approximately 87% found once. Time point in this sample: peripheral blood 6 weeks after treatment start. Patient sample counts ranged from 1 to 8, pretreatment and on-treatment. Trimming took off 7 bases at V and 7 bases at J, with 19 bases between the two ends. Germline CDR1 MDHEN, CDR2 SYDVKM. The CDR3 is made up of 15 amino acids. The J gene is TRBJ2-2, the V gene TRBV28; D perhaps matches TRBD1 (5 bases). Sample: PBMCs, taken around atezolizumab (anti-PD-L1) treatment. This receptor was obtained from a man in his 70s with urothelial cancer. The CDR3 spells CASTTPAGSVGELFF. CDR3 sequence (DNA): TGTGCCAGCACAACCCCAGCAGGGTCAGTCGGGGAGCTGTTTTTT. Drawing the rest from reference TRBV28 and TRBJ2-2, the complete variable domain is DVKVTQSSRYLVKRTGEKVFLECVQDMDHENMFWYRQDPGLGLRLIYFSYDVKMKEKGDIPEGYSVSREKKERFSLILESASTNQTSMYLCASTTPAGSVGELFFGEGSRLTVL.